The sequence of this T cell receptor beta chain was determined in a study of T-cell memory formation after mild COVID-19. Whole-study results and caveats: Clones from the second wave (peaking day 37) had unconfirmed SARS-CoV-2 specificity. Memory sampled before infection contained some responding clones, suggesting cross-reactive memory joined. Among CD4+ contracting clones, most were CM and EM, and CD8+ ones EMRA.

To note about this clonotype: Its antigen is still unknown.

Germline-derived CDR1 and CDR2 are SGHTA and FQGNSA. The CDR3 runs 13 residues. Trimming cost V 5 bases and J 6 bases; bases outside gene matches: 4. 5'RACE primed from the constant segment yielded TCR alpha and TCR beta cDNA libraries bearing sample barcodes and UMIs. Each CDR3 protein gets one entry after TCRdb re-called the 5' RACE reads with MiXCR. The data show 550,000 to 600,000 distinct CDR3 sequences, with roughly 21% seen just once and roughly 8.3% held by the top ten. Sequencing was done on a sample of PBMCs or a T cell subset sorted from them (not recorded which). The V call is TRBV7-2, the J call TRBJ1-5; 7 nucleotides agree with TRBD1. The TCR originated in an adult woman who had mild COVID-19 (a few samples of this study predate the infection). Cell type and time point are not known. The CDR3 coding sequence is TGTGCCAGCAGCCCGACAGGGTTTCAGCCCCAGCATTTT. Its protein product is CASSPTGFQPQHF.